The rows below give T cell receptor beta chains drawn from one sample of a study of control samples from healthy donors and cancer patients. Clones were sequenced by immunoSEQ multiplex PCR, and TCRdb holds only the in-frame ones, with some missing. The sample has tens of thousands of clones; around nine tenths are singletons. The specimen sequenced was blood. All receptors derive from a woman aged 45-59 years in good health. The CDR3 runs from the conserved cysteine through the conserved F or W. A D gene is named only where the DNA matches it firmly.

CDR3: CASAPGRLIEKLFF
J: TRBJ1-4
D: .
V: TRBV4-2

CDR3: CASSLEGNYGYTF
J: TRBJ1-2
D: .
V: TRBV5-1

CDR3: CASSPLRGGADTQYF
J: TRBJ2-3
D: TRBD2
V: TRBV6-5

CDR3: CASSPGRDAEAFF
J: TRBJ1-1
D: .
V: TRBV18

CDR3: CASTTGMDEKLFF
J: TRBJ1-4
D: .
V: TRBV5-1

CDR3: CASSIRQDTEAFF
J: TRBJ1-1
D: .
V: TRBV5-8

CDR3: CASSLAPGGEKLFF
J: TRBJ1-4
D: .
V: TRBV11-2

CDR3: CATSDPGTSGGASDTQYF
J: TRBJ2-3
D: TRBD2
V: TRBV24-1

CDR3: CASSYSSGANVLTF
J: TRBJ2-6
D: .
V: TRBV2

CDR3: CASTKRGTTDTQYF
J: TRBJ2-3
D: TRBD2
V: TRBV6-5

CDR3: CASSQGLGYGYTF
J: TRBJ1-2
D: .
V: TRBV14

CDR3: CASSLLGRGVSGGIEQFF
J: TRBJ2-1
D: TRBD2
V: TRBV11-2

CDR3: CASSQQSLMGYTF
J: TRBJ1-2
D: .
V: TRBV3-1/TRBV3-2

CDR3: CASSSQTGPSYEQYF
J: TRBJ2-7
D: TRBD1
V: TRBV5-1

CDR3: CASSFWTNTGELFF
J: TRBJ2-2
D: .
V: TRBV5-5

CDR3: CASSPLAGGLSEQFF
J: TRBJ2-1
D: TRBD2
V: TRBV5-1

CDR3: CASSYGQGADTQYF
J: TRBJ2-3
D: TRBD1
V: TRBV6-6

CDR3: CASSLPSGAREQYF
J: TRBJ2-7
D: .
V: TRBV5-6

CDR3: CAWRYEDRNGYTF
J: TRBJ1-2
D: .
V: TRBV30

CDR3: CASSAGQGANTGELFF
J: TRBJ2-2
D: TRBD1
V: TRBV9

CDR3: CASSIKDRASPLHF
J: TRBJ1-6
D: TRBD1
V: TRBV5-4

CDR3: CAWSGGGGYGYTF
J: TRBJ1-2
D: .
V: TRBV30

CDR3: CASSRRGQNFNTGELFF
J: TRBJ2-2
D: .
V: TRBV6-6

CDR3: CASSAPGLSTDTQYF
J: TRBJ2-3
D: TRBD2
V: TRBV7-9

CDR3: CASSQAHGGTYEQYF
J: TRBJ2-7
D: .
V: TRBV4-1

CDR3: CASSFRAGGTYEQYF
J: TRBJ2-7
D: TRBD2
V: TRBV27

CDR3: CASSLGVSPSTEKLFF
J: TRBJ1-4
D: .
V: TRBV5-5

CDR3: CASSRRGIPTDTQYF
J: TRBJ2-3
D: .
V: TRBV3-1/TRBV3-2

CDR3: CASSPGLGEAYEQYF
J: TRBJ2-7
D: .
V: TRBV7-7

CDR3: CASSLGTSGSSTDTQYF
J: TRBJ2-3
D: TRBD2
V: TRBV7-8

CDR3: CASSIGLAGGYQETQYF
J: TRBJ2-5
D: TRBD2
V: TRBV19

CDR3: CASSHSLAGGTYNEQFF
J: TRBJ2-1
D: TRBD2
V: TRBV3-1/TRBV3-2

CDR3: CASASNFQTGASGNTIYF
J: TRBJ1-3
D: TRBD1
V: TRBV4-1

CDR3: CASSLGPGLDGGELFF
J: TRBJ2-2
D: TRBD2
V: TRBV5-4

CDR3: CASSRDGAEAFF
J: TRBJ1-1
D: .
V: TRBV12-3/TRBV12-4